The 15 T cell receptor beta chains reported below all come from one sample, sequenced in a study of T cell responses to AZD1222 COVID-19 vaccine. Clones were sequenced by immunoSEQ multiplex PCR, and TCRdb holds only the in-frame ones, with some missing. The table lists hundreds of thousands of clones, about 93% of them singletons. Sequenced material: peripheral blood, taken on day 0 of MenACWY control vaccination. These receptors were collected from an adult in good health.

This sequence joins TRBV21-1 and TRBJ1-1; the table's D gene call, TRBD1, was not cross checked with the DNA. TRBV21-1 is a pseudogene segment. The CDR3 has 15 residues. CDR3 sequence (DNA): TGTGCCAGATGTGGGGACAGGCAATCGAACACTGAAGCTTTCTTT. This sequence encodes CARCGDRQSNTEAFF.

This clone has a single count. This chain links TRBV19 with TRBJ1-2; tentative D call: TRBD1 (5 bases). The CDR3 spans 13 residues. CDR1 and CDR2 from the germline V gene are LNHDA and SQIVND (reference sequence). V lost 3 bases and J lost 8, with 13 bases in between. CDR3 nucleotides: TGTGCCAGTAGTATGAGGACACTAAGCGGCTACACCTTC. This gives the protein CASSMRTLSGYTF.

This rearrangement joins TRBV2 to TRBJ1-5; D is perhaps TRBD1 (6 bases). CDR1 is SNHLY and CDR2 is FYNNEI in the germline V gene. Between the trimmed V and J ends, which lost 4 bases and 4 bases, there was a span of 14 bases. This CDR3 has 15 amino acids. The CDR3 DNA sequence: TGTGCCAGCAGTGTGGAACAGGGACAAAATCAGCCCCAGCATTTT. It yields the protein CASSVEQGQNQPQHF. The whole variable domain, remainder taken from reference TRBV2 and TRBJ1-5, is EPEVTQTPSHQVTQMGQEVILRCVPISNHLYFYWYRQILGQKVEFLVSFYNNEISEKSEIFDDQFSVERPDGSNFTLKIRSTKLEDSAMYFCASSVEQGQNQPQHFGDGTRLSIL.

This clone was recorded only once. The chain carries TRBV6-1 and TRBJ1-2, with D uncertain. This CDR3 comprises 11 residues. V gave up 3 bases and J gave up 7 bases, with 6 bases separating them. From germline, CDR1 is MNHNS and CDR2 SASEGT. CDR3 loop: CASSEGFGYTF. DNA of the CDR3: TGTGCCAGCAGTGAGGGGTTTGGCTACACCTTC.

This chain uses TRBV5-8 with TRBJ1-4; no clear D. The CDR3 is 17 amino acids. Germline CDR1 is SGHTS and CDR2 is YDEGEE. Trimming took off 4 bases at V and 0 bases at J, with 16 bases between the two ends. In DNA form, the CDR3 reads TGTGCCAGCAGCGTGGGTTTTGCCGGGTCAACTAATGAAAAACTGTTTTTT. Residues: CASSVGFAGSTNEKLFF.

Regarding this clone: One end of the junction is discordant with germline, which a read error may explain. The chain couples TRBV6-6 to TRBJ2-7; possibly TRBD1 for D (6 bases). Germline V gives CDR1 MNHNY, CDR2 SVGAGI (reference sequence). The CDR3 covers 13 residues. CDR3 nucleotide sequence: TGTGCCAGCAGCCGACAGGTATCCTCCGAGCAGTACTTC. It codes for CASSRQVSSEQYF.

This sequence joins TRBV19 and TRBJ1-1, with 11 bases fitting TRBD1. The CDR3 sequence is 15 residues long. The germline CDR1 and CDR2 sequences are LNHDA and SQIVND (reference sequence). V gave up 6 bases and J gave up 1 base; unmatched junction bases: 4. Here the CDR3 DNA reads TGTGCCAGTAGAGACGGGACAGGGGGGAACACTGAAGCTTTCTTT. Its translation is CASRDGTGGNTEAFF.

V gene TRBV28 combines with J gene TRBJ1-5, with 7 positions matching TRBD1. Germline V CDR1 and CDR2: MDHEN, SYDVKM. Trimming at V came to 5 bases and at J to 7 bases, leaving 8 bases not matched to a gene. The CDR3 runs 14 residues. CDR3 region: CASSLDRIVQPQHF. Written as DNA, the CDR3 is TGTGCCAGCAGTCTGGACAGGATCGTACAGCCCCAGCATTTT. The variable domain in full, with the rest retrieved from reference TRBV28 and TRBJ1-5, is DVKVTQSSRYLVKRTGEKVFLECVQDMDHENMFWYRQDPGLGLRLIYFSYDVKMKEKGDIPEGYSVSREKKERFSLILESASTNQTSMYLCASSLDRIVQPQHFGDGTRLSIL.

The CDR3 spells CATKSGGGQETQYF. For the CDR3, the DNA is TGTGCCACCAAATCAGGGGGGGGTCAAGAGACCCAGTACTTC. The rearrangement joins TRBV12-1 to TRBJ2-5. TRBV12-1 is a documented pseudogene. The CDR3 has 14 amino acids.

This clone was seen only once. Relative to the germline gene, one junction end is altered; a read error may explain this. This chain's CDR3 is CASSARRLTSEKLFF. The CDR3 nucleotides read TGTGCCAGCAGTGCAAGACGACTGACTAGTGAAAAACTGTTTTTT. This chain connects TRBV27 to TRBJ1-4; D is unclear. The CDR3 runs to 15 residues. Germline lookup yields CDR1 MNHEY and CDR2 SMNVEV (reference sequence).

The chain recombines TRBV3-1 (or the pseudogene TRBV3-2) with TRBJ1-6; D unresolved. The CDR3 contains 14 residues. CDR1 is LGHDT, CDR2 YNNKEL, per germline (reference sequence). V gave up 3 bases and J gave up 10 bases, with 13 bases separating them. The CDR3 DNA reads TGTGCCAGCAGCCAGACCGAGGGTCGGTCACCCCTCCACTTT. It specifies CASSQTEGRSPLHF.

V and J are TRBV27 and TRBJ1-2; D ambiguous. The germline V gene encodes CDR1 MNHEY and CDR2 SMNVEV (reference sequence). V was shortened by 4 bases and J by 2 bases, with 8 bases between the two germline ends. This CDR3 spans 13 amino acids. CDR3 region: CASSSSSNYGYTF. CDR3 DNA: TGTGCCAGCAGTTCGTCCAGCAACTATGGCTACACCTTC.

The rearrangement joins TRBV6-5 to TRBJ1-5; D unresolved. With 8 bases removed from V and 2 bases from J, the gap between germline ends came to 13 bases. Germline CDR1 reads MNHEY; CDR2 reads SVGAGI. The CDR3 sequence is 14 residues long. The CDR3 loop is CASSLRDGNQPQHF. DNA of the CDR3: TGTGCCAGCTCATTGAGAGACGGCAATCAGCCCCAGCATTTT.

The CDR3 DNA reads TGTGCCAGCAGCGATCGACAGGGGCAAGAGACCCAGTACTTC. It translates to CASSDRQGQETQYF. The V call is TRBV5-4, the J call TRBJ2-5; 8 bases map to TRBD1. Trimming at V came to 4 bases and at J to 2 bases, leaving 4 bases not matched to a gene. CDR1 SGHNT and CDR2 YYREEE come from the germline V gene (reference sequence). CDR3 length: 14 residues.

The rearrangement links TRBV13 to TRBJ2-3; D possibly corresponds to TRBD1 (5 bases). Trimming removed 5 bases at V and 4 bases at J, with 10 bases between. Germline CDR1 PRHDT, CDR2 FYEKMQ (reference sequence). The CDR3 spans 13 residues. The CDR3, as DNA: TGTGCCAGCAGCATCAGGGCTTCAGATACGCAGTATTTT. Protein sequence: CASSIRASDTQYF.